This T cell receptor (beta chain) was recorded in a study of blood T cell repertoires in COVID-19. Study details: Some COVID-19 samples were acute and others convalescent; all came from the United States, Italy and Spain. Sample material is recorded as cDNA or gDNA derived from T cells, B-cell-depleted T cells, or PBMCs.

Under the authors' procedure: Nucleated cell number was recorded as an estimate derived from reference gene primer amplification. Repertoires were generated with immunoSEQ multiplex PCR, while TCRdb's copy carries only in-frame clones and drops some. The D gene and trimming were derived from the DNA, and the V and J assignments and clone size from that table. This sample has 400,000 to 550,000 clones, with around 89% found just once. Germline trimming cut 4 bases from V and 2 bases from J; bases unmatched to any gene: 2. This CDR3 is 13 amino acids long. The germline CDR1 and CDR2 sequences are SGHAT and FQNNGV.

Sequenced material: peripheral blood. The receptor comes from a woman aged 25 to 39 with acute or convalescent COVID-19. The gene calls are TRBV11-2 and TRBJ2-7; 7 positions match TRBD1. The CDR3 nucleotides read TGTGCCAGCAGCTGGGGACAGACCTACGAGCAGTACTTC. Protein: CASSWGQTYEQYF.